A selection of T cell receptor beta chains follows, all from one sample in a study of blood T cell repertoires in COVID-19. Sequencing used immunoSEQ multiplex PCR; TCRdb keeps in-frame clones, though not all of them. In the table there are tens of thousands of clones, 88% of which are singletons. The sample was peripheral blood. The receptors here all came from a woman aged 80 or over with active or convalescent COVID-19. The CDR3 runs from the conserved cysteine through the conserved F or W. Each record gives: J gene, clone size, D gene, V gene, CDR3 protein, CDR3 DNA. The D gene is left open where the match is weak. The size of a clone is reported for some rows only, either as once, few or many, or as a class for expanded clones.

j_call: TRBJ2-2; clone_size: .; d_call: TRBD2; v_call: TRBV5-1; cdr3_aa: CASSFSGTSGGAVGELFF; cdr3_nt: TGCGCCAGCAGCTTTTCCGGGACTAGCGGGGGGGCCGTGGGGGAGCTGTTTTTT
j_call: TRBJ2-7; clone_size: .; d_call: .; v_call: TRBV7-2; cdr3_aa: CASSLGVATTFYEQYF; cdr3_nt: TGTGCCAGCAGCTTAGGGGTAGCGACGACCTTCTACGAGCAGTACTTC
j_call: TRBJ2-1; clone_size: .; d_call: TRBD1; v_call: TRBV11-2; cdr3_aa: CASNPGTVYNEQFF; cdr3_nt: TGTGCCAGCAACCCCGGGACAGTCTACAATGAGCAGTTCTTC
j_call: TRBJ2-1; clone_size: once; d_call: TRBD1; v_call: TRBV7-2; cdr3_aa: CASSPDRGRDEQFF; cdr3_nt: TGTGCCAGCAGCCCGGACAGGGGGCGCGATGAGCAGTTCTTC
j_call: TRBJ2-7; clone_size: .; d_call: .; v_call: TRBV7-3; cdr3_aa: CASSPVASGYEQYF; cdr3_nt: TGTGCCAGCAGCCCTGTAGCGTCTGGGTACGAGCAGTACTTC
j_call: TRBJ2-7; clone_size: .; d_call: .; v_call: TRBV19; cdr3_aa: CASSPRGSYEQYF; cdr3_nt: TGTGCCAGTAGCCCCAGGGGCTCCTACGAGCAGTACTTC
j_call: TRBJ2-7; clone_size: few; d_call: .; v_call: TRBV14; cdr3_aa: CASSLLGIREQYF; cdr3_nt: TGTGCCAGCAGCTTACTAGGAATCCGCGAGCAGTACTTC
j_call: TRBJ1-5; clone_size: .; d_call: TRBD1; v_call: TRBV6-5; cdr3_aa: CASSTGQYNQPQHF; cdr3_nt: TGTGCCAGCAGTACGGGACAGTACAATCAGCCCCAGCATTTT
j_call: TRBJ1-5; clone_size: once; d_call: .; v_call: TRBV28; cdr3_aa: CASSLGRAGNQPQHF; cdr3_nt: TGTGCCAGCAGTTTGGGCAGGGCTGGCAATCAGCCCCAGCATTTT
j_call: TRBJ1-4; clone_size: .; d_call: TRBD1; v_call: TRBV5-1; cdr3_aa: CASSSQSGTGIEKLFF; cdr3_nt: TGCGCCAGCAGCTCCCAATCCGGGACAGGGATTGAAAAACTGTTTTTT
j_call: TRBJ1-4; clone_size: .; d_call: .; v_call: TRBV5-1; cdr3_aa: CASMGATNEKLFF; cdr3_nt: TGCGCCAGCATGGGAGCAACTAATGAAAAACTGTTTTTT
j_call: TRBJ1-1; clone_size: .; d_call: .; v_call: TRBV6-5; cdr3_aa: CASSPVAVDTEAFF; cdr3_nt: TGTGCCAGCAGTCCTGTTGCGGTTGACACTGAAGCTTTCTTT
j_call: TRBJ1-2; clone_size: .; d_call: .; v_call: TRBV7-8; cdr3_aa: CASSLNRYSSLYGYTF; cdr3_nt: TGTGCCAGCAGCTTAAACAGATACAGTTCACTCTATGGCTACACCTTC
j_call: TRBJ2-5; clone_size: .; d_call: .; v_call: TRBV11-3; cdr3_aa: CASTLLIGQETQYF; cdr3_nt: TGTGCCAGCACCCTACTCATTGGTCAAGAGACCCAGTACTTC
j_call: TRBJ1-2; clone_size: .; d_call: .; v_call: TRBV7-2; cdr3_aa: CASSLGGPDYGYTF; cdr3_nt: TGTGCCAGCAGCTTAGGTGGCCCCGACTATGGCTACACCTTC
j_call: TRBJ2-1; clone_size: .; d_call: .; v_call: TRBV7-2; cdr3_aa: CASSLAGASYNEQFF; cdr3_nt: TGTGCCAGCAGCTTAGCGGGGGCGTCCTACAATGAGCAGTTCTTC
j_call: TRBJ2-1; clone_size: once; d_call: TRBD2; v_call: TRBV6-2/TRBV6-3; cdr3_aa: CASSYLASGAPRNEQFF; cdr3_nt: TGTGCCAGCAGTTACTTGGCTAGCGGAGCGCCCCGCAATGAGCAGTTCTTC
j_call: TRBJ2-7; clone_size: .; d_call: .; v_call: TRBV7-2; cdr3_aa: CASSLTLSYEQYF; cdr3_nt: TGTGCCAGCAGCTTGACACTCTCCTACGAGCAGTACTTC
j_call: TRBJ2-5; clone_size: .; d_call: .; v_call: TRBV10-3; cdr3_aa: CATQGIGKTQYF; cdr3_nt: TGTGCCACCCAGGGAATTGGCAAGACCCAGTACTTC
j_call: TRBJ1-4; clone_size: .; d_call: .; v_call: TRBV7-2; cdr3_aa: CASSLVRGPEKLFF; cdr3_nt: TGTGCCAGCAGCTTAGTAAGGGGTCCAGAAAAACTGTTTTTT
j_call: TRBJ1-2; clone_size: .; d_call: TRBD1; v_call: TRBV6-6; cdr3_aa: CASTSDRVQGYTF; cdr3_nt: TGTGCCAGCACCTCGGACAGGGTGCAAGGCTACACCTTC
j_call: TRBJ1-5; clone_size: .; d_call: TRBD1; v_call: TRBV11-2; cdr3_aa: CASSSHGTGNQPQHF; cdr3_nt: TGTGCCAGCAGCTCGCACGGGACAGGTAATCAGCCCCAGCATTTT
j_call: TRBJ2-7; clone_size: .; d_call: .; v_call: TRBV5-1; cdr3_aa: CASSLWGRSEQYF; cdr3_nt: TGCGCCAGCAGCTTGTGGGGCCGGAGCGAGCAGTACTTC
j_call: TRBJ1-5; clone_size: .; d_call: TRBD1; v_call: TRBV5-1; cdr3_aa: CASSPQGDSQPQHF; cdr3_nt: TGCGCCAGCAGCCCACAGGGGGATTCTCAGCCCCAGCATTTT
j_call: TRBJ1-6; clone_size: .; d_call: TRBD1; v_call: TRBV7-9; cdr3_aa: CASSTDRGSSYNSPLHF; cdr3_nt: TGTGCCAGCAGTACAGACAGGGGGAGCTCCTATAATTCACCCCTCCACTTT
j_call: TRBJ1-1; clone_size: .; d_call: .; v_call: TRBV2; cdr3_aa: CASRDDRRASFF; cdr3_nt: TGTGCCAGCAGGGACGACAGACGGGCGTCTTTCTTT
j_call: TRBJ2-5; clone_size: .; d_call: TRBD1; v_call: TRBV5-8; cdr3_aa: CASSLGTGAYQETQYF; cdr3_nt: TGTGCCAGCAGCTTAGGGACAGGGGCCTACCAAGAGACCCAGTACTTC
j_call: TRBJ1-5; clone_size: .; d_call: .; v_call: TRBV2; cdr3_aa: CASHKTDNPLQPQHF; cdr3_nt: TGTGCCAGCCATAAAACTGACAACCCGCTTCAGCCCCAGCATTTT
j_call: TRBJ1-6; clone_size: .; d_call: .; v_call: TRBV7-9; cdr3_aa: CASSLASPRQSNSPLHF; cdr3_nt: TGTGCCAGCAGCTTAGCGTCCCCCCGACAGAGTAATTCACCCCTCCACTTT